The 10 T cell receptor beta chains reported below all come from one sample, sequenced in a study of blood T cell repertoires in COVID-19. The table came from immunoSEQ multiplex PCR; TCRdb's copy has only in-frame clones and leaves some out. In the table there are some 300,000 clones, 89% of which are singletons. Sample: PBMCs or T cells enriched from blood (not recorded which). These receptors came from a young woman who had recovered from COVID-19.

The rearrangement joins TRBV28 to TRBJ1-2; D not resolved. The ends were cut back, 6 bases at V and 3 bases at J, with 17 bases in the middle. There are 15 residues in the CDR3. CDR1 and CDR2 (germline): MDHEN, SYDVKM. The CDR3 nucleotides are TGTGCCAGCAGGCCGCGGGCTCGAGGTGACTATGGCTACACCTTC. Protein product: CASRPRARGDYGYTF.

The chain carries TRBV6-5 and TRBJ2-3; 10 bases agree with TRBD2. This CDR3 spans 15 amino acids. Germline loops: CDR1 MNHEY, CDR2 SVGAGI. V trimming: 5 bases; J trimming: 4 bases; junction bases outside the gene matches: 6. The chain's CDR3 is CASSQTSGKADTQYF. CDR3 DNA: TGTGCCAGCAGTCAAACTAGCGGGAAGGCAGATACGCAGTATTTT.

This clone was found once. The chain uses TRBV4-1 and TRBJ2-3; 9 bases fit TRBD1. Per germline, CDR1 MGHRA and CDR2 YSYEKL. The trim removed 4 bases at V and 4 bases at J, leaving 9 bases unmatched. The CDR3 has 16 amino acids. DNA for the CDR3: TGCGCCAGCAGCCCGAACAGGGACAGGGTCCCAGATACGCAGTATTTT. Translating gives CASSPNRDRVPDTQYF.

The CDR3 protein is CASSITGLAGGGQETQYF. In nucleotides, the CDR3 is TGCGCCAGCAGCATTACGGGACTAGCGGGAGGAGGGCAAGAGACCCAGTACTTC. This chain connects TRBV5-1 to TRBJ2-5, with TRBD2 matching 15 bases. The CDR3 is made up of 18 amino acids. In germline, CDR1 is SGHRS, CDR2 YFSETQ. Trimming cost V 4 bases and J 2 bases; bases outside gene matches: 9.

Turning to this clone: At one boundary the junction diverges from the germline segment, which might be a read error. The V and J genes are TRBV30 and TRBJ2-3, with a tentative D call TRBD2 (6 bases). Germline assignment: CDR1 GTSNPN and CDR2 SVGIG (reference sequence). The CDR3 consists of 14 residues. CDR3 coding DNA: TGTGCCTCGAGTAAGGCGGGACCCACAGATACGCAGTATTTT. Translated, it gives CASSKAGPTDTQYF.

The rearrangement uses TRBV7-6 and TRBJ1-5, with D possibly matching TRBD1 (6 bases). Germline V gene sequence: CDR1 SGHVS, CDR2 FNYEAQ. V was cut by 2 bases and J by 3 bases, with 11 bases left in between. The CDR3 contains 15 residues. CDR3 coding DNA: TGTGCCAGCAGCTTACTTCCAGGGGACAATCAGCCCCAGCATTTT. It translates to CASSLLPGDNQPQHF.

The chain links TRBV10-2 to TRBJ2-7; TRBD1 matches at 10 bases. The CDR3 contains 15 residues. Germline values: CDR1 WSHSY, CDR2 SAAADI. Trimming removed 7 bases from V and 3 bases from J; junction bases left unmatched: 9. The CDR3 bases are TGCGCCAGCATTTCCGGACAGGGGGAGTTCTACGAGCAGTACTTC. Translating gives CASISGQGEFYEQYF.

As concerns this clone: Germline and junction disagree at one end, which may indicate a read error. The chain recombines TRBV7-7 with TRBJ2-1; D is possibly TRBD2 (6 bases). The length of the CDR3 is 15 residues. The germline V gene encodes CDR1 SSHAT and CDR2 FNYEAQ (reference sequence). This CDR3 is CASSPQRDSYNEQFF. The CDR3 nucleotides read TGTGCTAGCAGCCCTCAGAGGGACTCATACAATGAGCAGTTCTTC.

The gene calls are TRBV10-1 and TRBJ2-7, with D maybe TRBD2 (6 bases). The V end was cut by 3 bases, the J end by 7 bases, with 10 bases between. Germline V lookup: CDR1 WNHNN, CDR2 SYGVQD (reference sequence). There are 12 residues in the CDR3. The CDR3 loop is CASSDRDWEQYF. CDR3 DNA: TGCGCCAGCAGTGACCGGGACTGGGAGCAGTACTTC.

This clone was seen just once. The chain recombines TRBV6-5 with TRBJ2-3; D is possibly TRBD2 (6 bases). V was pared by 5 bases and J by 4 bases, with 16 bases between. CDR3 size: 15 residues. Germline V gene data show CDR1 as MNHEY and CDR2 as SVGAGI. The CDR3 loop reads CASSTRLGIADTQYF. The CDR3 DNA reads as TGTGCCAGCAGTACCCGACTAGGGATTGCAGATACGCAGTATTTT.